This T cell receptor beta chain was captured in a study of CD8 T cell repertoires and HIV-1 epitope variants. Overall study: Separate from the cultures, 1M uncultured T cells served as baseline.

With respect to this clone: Its antigen remains unidentified.

Here immunoSEQ multiplex PCR was the method, and the copy in TCRdb shows in-frame clones only, minus some. The sample shows around 3,600 clones, roughly 71% of them seen only once. After removal of 3 bases from V and 7 bases from J, the junction contained 7 bases not matched to a gene. This CDR3 is 15 amino acids long. Germline V CDR1 and CDR2: SNHLY, FYNNEI. This TCR was recovered from a male donor with HIV. J is TRBJ1-5 and V is TRBV2, with 9 positions matching TRBD1. The sample was cultured CD8+ T cells derived from PBMCs. CDR3 coding DNA: TGTGCCAGCAGTGATTTTCGGACAGGGGTCCAGCCCCAGCATTTT. Amino acids: CASSDFRTGVQPQHF. Together with reference TRBV2 and TRBJ1-5, the CDR3 gives the full variable domain: EPEVTQTPSHQVTQMGQEVILRCVPISNHLYFYWYRQILGQKVEFLVSFYNNEISEKSEIFDDQFSVERPDGSNFTLKIRSTKLEDSAMYFCASSDFRTGVQPQHFGDGTRLSIL.